This T cell receptor beta chain was found in a study of T cells in Graves' hyperthyroidism and ophthalmopathy. The investigators amplified TCR beta CDR3 regions from RNA transcripts. In the first-round RT-PCR of the TCR CDR3, the HTBI primer set was used. From the multiplex PCR reads, TCRdb called clonotypes with MiXCR, one entry per CDR3 protein. The profile covers about 300,000 distinct CDR3 sequences, with roughly an eighth appearing a single time and roughly 7.9% taken by the ten largest. The CDR3 contains 14 residues. The V end lost 3 bases, the J end lost 2 bases, and 11 bases lay between the germline ends. Looked up from germline, CDR1 is MNHNS and CDR2 is SASEGT.

The rearrangement links TRBV6-1 to TRBJ2-7; D gene unclear. Material for sequencing was blood. The clonotype comes from a woman aged 40-49 years with Graves' hyperthyroidism. Written as DNA, the CDR3 is TGTGCCAGCAGTGAGTTGGGAAACCCCTACGAGCAGTACTTC. It specifies CASSELGNPYEQYF.